These 29 T cell receptor beta chains were all obtained from the same sample, sequenced in a study of CD8+CD57+ T cells in acquired aplastic anemia. Genomic DNA templated the TCR beta VDJ and CDR3 profiling. In TCRdb, the reads were re-called with MiXCR into one record per CDR3 protein. The sample records hundreds of thousands of distinct CDR3 sequences, approximately 32% being singletons. By flow cytometry, patients selected for sequencing had shown an expansion of CD8+CD57+ cells. Sequencing input: sorted CD4+, CD8+, or CD8+CD57+ T cells (not recorded which) from PBMCs. These receptors all stem from a human donor with aplastic anemia.

DNA for the CDR3: TGTGCCAGCAGTCGGATTGACAGGGATTTCACTGAAGCTTTCTTT. This encodes CASSRIDRDFTEAFF. This chain joins TRBV6-1 and TRBJ1-1, with 7 bases identical to TRBD1. CDR1 is MNHNS, CDR2 SASEGT, per germline. V gave up 5 bases and J gave up 4 bases; unmatched junction bases: 10. The CDR3 length is 15 residues.

The chain recombines TRBV20-1 with TRBJ1-6; TRBD1 matches at 9 bases. The germline V gene encodes CDR1 DFQATT and CDR2 SNEGSKA (reference sequence). This CDR3 has 13 residues. The CDR3 DNA sequence: TGCAGCGGACGGACAGGGGAATATTCACCCCTCCACTTT. Its protein is CSGRTGEYSPLHF.

The chain combines TRBV20-1 with TRBJ1-1, with D maybe TRBD1 (6 bases). CDR1 and CDR2 from the germline V gene are DFQATT and SNEGSKA (reference sequence). With 8 bases removed from V and 4 bases from J, the gap between germline ends came to 20 bases. The CDR3 runs 14 residues. The CDR3 region has the DNA TGCAGTACCCCGATGGGGGCCAGGGGCACTGAAGCTTTCTTT. It encodes CSTPMGARGTEAFF.

This clonotype showed up just a few times. The rearrangement links TRBV5-4 to TRBJ2-7, with a tentative D call TRBD1 (5 bases). From germline, CDR1 is SGHNT and CDR2 YYREEE (reference sequence). The CDR3 totals 12 residues. The ends were cut back, 5 bases at V and 6 bases at J, with 12 bases in the middle. DNA for the CDR3: TGTGCCAGCAGTCGACAGTCCCCCGAGCAGTACTTC. This encodes CASSRQSPEQYF.

This chain links TRBV6-6 with TRBJ2-1; TRBD2 matches 7 bases. The CDR3 is 14 amino acids. V was clipped by 4 bases and J by 5 bases; unmatched bases: 5. Germline CDR1 is MNHNY and CDR2 is SVGAGI (reference sequence). The DNA for the CDR3 is TGTGCCAGCAGTTCCTCTAGCGGCGACAATGAGCAGTTCTTC. Encoded protein: CASSSSSGDNEQFF.

This clonotype was observed a few times. This chain uses TRBV20-1 with TRBJ2-1, with TRBD2 matching 8 bases. Germline trimming cut 5 bases from V and 0 bases from J; bases unmatched to any gene: 9. The V gene's germline CDR1 is DFQATT and CDR2 SNEGSKA (reference sequence). The CDR3 has 16 amino acids. The CDR3 reads CSAHKQSGSSYNEQFF. The DNA for the CDR3 is TGCAGTGCTCACAAACAGAGCGGGAGCTCCTACAATGAGCAGTTCTTC.

This clonotype is a singleton in its sample. The genes are TRBV12-3 or TRBV12-4 and TRBJ1-2, with a tentative D call TRBD1 (6 bases). The CDR3 is made up of 16 amino acids. V gave up 7 bases and J gave up 5 bases, with 23 bases separating them. CDR3 coding DNA: TGTGCCAGCAACAAGATCCGGGACAAAAAAGGATATGGCTACACCTTC. As protein: CASNKIRDKKGYGYTF.

About this clonotype: This clone may be a read error of a much larger clone one base away. The chain joins TRBV2 to TRBJ1-5; D uncertain. Germline CDR1 is SNHLY and CDR2 is FYNNEI. The CDR3 has 15 amino acids. V lost 2 bases and J lost 4, with 12 bases in between. The CDR3 DNA follows: TGTGCCAGCAGTGAATATGTGGCACGGAATCAGCCCCAGCATTTT. It encodes CASSEYVARNQPQHF.

This clonotype showed up many times. V usage is TRBV29-1 and J usage is TRBJ1-1; possible D gene TRBD1, 6 bases. The ends were cut back, 5 bases at V and 8 bases at J, with 15 bases in the middle. CDR3 length equals 12 residues. The germline V gene encodes CDR1 SQVTM and CDR2 ANQGSEA. CDR3 sequence (DNA): TGCAGCGTTCTCGGGGGCAGCGAAGAAGCTTTCTTT. Residues: CSVLGGSEEAFF.

The V call is TRBV15, the J call TRBJ1-4, with TRBD1 matching 7 bases. This CDR3 comprises 13 residues. V lost 7 bases to trimming and J lost 5 bases; unmatched junction nucleotides: 4. Germline CDR1 is LNHNV and CDR2 is YYDKDF (reference sequence). The CDR3 bases are TGTGCCACCAAGGGACAGTTCAATGAAAAACTGTTTTTT. Translating gives CATKGQFNEKLFF.

The chain has TRBV19 and TRBJ2-3, with TRBD2 identical over 7 bases. The CDR3 length is 15 residues. V dropped 10 bases and J dropped 1; count of bases not matched to a gene: 11. The germline V gene encodes CDR1 LNHDA and CDR2 SQIVND (reference sequence). CDR3 region: CATAWGGTRTDTQYF. The CDR3 coding sequence is TGTGCCACCGCCTGGGGAGGGACCCGCACAGATACGCAGTATTTT.

As for this clonotype: Germline is not matched at one junction end, which may reflect a read error. Written as DNA, the CDR3 is TGTGCCAGCAGTTACACAGTGGGGTCGGGCACTGAAGCTTTCTTT. Translation gives CASSYTVGSGTEAFF. V usage is TRBV10-2 and J usage is TRBJ1-1, with no clear D. Germline CDR1 reads WSHSY; CDR2 reads SAAADI. The CDR3 covers 15 residues.

A few counts support this clonotype. This rearrangement joins TRBV11-3 to TRBJ2-7; D not resolved. The CDR3 totals 14 residues. Germline V gene data show CDR1 as SGHNT and CDR2 as YENEEA. V lost 0 bases to trimming and J lost 3 bases, with 9 bases between them. Written as DNA, the CDR3 is TGTGCCAGCAGCTTAGAAGAGGTCCTCTACGAGCAGTACTTC. It is translated as CASSLEEVLYEQYF.

This chain connects TRBV20-1 to TRBJ2-5; no clear D gene. The V end lost 5 bases, the J end lost 11 bases, and 24 bases lay between the germline ends. The germline gives CDR1 DFQATT, CDR2 SNEGSKA (reference sequence). The CDR3 contains 14 residues. Written as DNA, the CDR3 is TGCAGTGCTGCCTACGTACCCACAAACAATGAGCAGTACTTC. It yields the protein CSAAYVPTNNEQYF.

This clonotype was seen at least ten times. The V call is TRBV14, the J call TRBJ1-2; D is perhaps TRBD1 (6 bases). With 2 bases removed from V and 3 bases from J, the gap between germline ends came to 13 bases. CDR1 and CDR2 from the germline V gene are SGHDN and FVKESK. The CDR3 is 15 amino acids. CDR3 DNA: TGTGCCAGCAGCCAATCGACAGGCGGATACTATGGCTACACCTTC. As protein: CASSQSTGGYYGYTF.

The chain joins TRBV25-1 to TRBJ2-7; 9 positions agree with TRBD1. Germline CDR1 MGHDK, CDR2 SYGVNS. The CDR3 has 15 amino acids. Germline trimming cut 3 bases from V and 6 bases from J; bases unmatched to any gene: 9. The CDR3 sequence is CASSDPGGQGREQYF. The CDR3 bases are TGTGCCAGCAGTGACCCCGGTGGACAGGGGCGCGAGCAGTACTTC.

In its sample, this clonotype was seen a few times. The chain carries TRBV20-1 and TRBJ2-3; TRBD2 might be the D (6 bases). Per the germline V gene, CDR1 is DFQATT and CDR2 is SNEGSKA (reference sequence). The CDR3 loop spans 13 amino acids. Trimming left V 2 bases short and J 5 bases short, with 11 bases between. The CDR3 DNA sequence: TGCAGTGCTAGACGGGGGTATGTAGATACGCAGTATTTT. Translated: CSARRGYVDTQYF.

The sample holds a few counts of this clonotype. A read error may explain this, as a much larger clone is one base away. V is TRBV29-1 and J is TRBJ1-1; TRBD1 might be the D (5 bases). This CDR3 is built from 14 residues. Germline CDR1 is SQVTM and CDR2 is ANQGSEA. CDR3 region: CRVERQTMNTEAFF. DNA of the CDR3: TGCCGCGTTGAGAGACAGACCATGAACACTGAAGCTTTCTTT.

Remarks on this clonotype: Since a much larger clone is just one base distant, this may be a read error. The J gene is TRBJ2-7, the V gene TRBV7-8; D gene ambiguous. The CDR3 covers 12 residues. V was pared by 3 bases and J by 3 bases, with 6 bases between. Germline CDR1 reads SGHVS; CDR2 reads FQNEAQ. The CDR3 region is CASSFIHYEQYF. In DNA, the CDR3 is TGTGCCAGCAGCTTTATACACTACGAGCAGTACTTC.

V is TRBV12-3 or TRBV12-4 and J is TRBJ1-1, with D uncertain. The CDR3 extends over 14 amino acids. The V end was cut by 9 bases, the J end by 0 bases, with 14 bases between. CDR3 amino acids: CASRRSRMNTEAFF. CDR3 nucleotide sequence: TGTGCCAGTAGACGGAGTCGAATGAACACTGAAGCTTTCTTT.

This clonotype was seen at least ten times. The CDR3 region is CASSSHDRAGVRTEAFF. The DNA for the CDR3 is TGTGCCAGCAGCTCACACGACAGGGCGGGAGTTCGCACTGAAGCTTTCTTT. The rearrangement uses TRBV7-9 and TRBJ1-1; 7 bases agree with TRBD1. CDR1 and CDR2 from the germline V gene are SEHNR and FQNEAQ (reference sequence). The V segment lost 4 bases and the J segment 4 bases; nucleotides outside the gene matches: 15. CDR3 length: 17 residues.

J is TRBJ1-1 and V is TRBV24-1, with TRBD1 as a possible D gene (5 bases). Trimming pared 11 bases from V and 13 bases from J, leaving 16 bases between. The length of the CDR3 is 10 residues. Germline V lookup: CDR1 KGHDR, CDR2 SFDVKD. CDR3 bases: TGTGCCAGCAGGCAGACAGAGTATTTCTTT. Translating it yields CASRQTEYFF.

This clonotype showed up many times. The chain uses TRBV19 and TRBJ1-1; TRBD1 matches 7 bases. J was trimmed by 6 bases and V by 5 bases; bases with no gene match: 9. The CDR3 is 14 amino acids. CDR1 and CDR2 (germline): LNHDA, SQIVND (reference sequence). The CDR3 protein is CASSYTGAAAEAFF. In nucleotides, the CDR3 is TGTGCCAGTAGTTACACAGGGGCAGCTGCTGAAGCTTTCTTT.

This clonotype has ten or more counts. This chain joins TRBV15 and TRBJ2-2; TRBD2 aligns across 7 bases. The length of the CDR3 is 17 residues. V lost 3 bases, J lost 2 bases, and 9 bases stayed unmatched. The germline V gene encodes CDR1 LNHNV and CDR2 YYDKDF (reference sequence). Here the CDR3 DNA reads TGTGCCACCAGCAGGCCCGGCGGCGGGAGAAACACCGGGGAGCTGTTTTTT. Translating it yields CATSRPGGGRNTGELFF.

The V call is TRBV20-1, the J call TRBJ1-4, with 11 bases lining up with TRBD1. CDR3 length equals 15 residues. V lost 8 bases to trimming and J lost 8 bases; unmatched junction nucleotides: 13. In germline, CDR1 is DFQATT, CDR2 SNEGSKA (reference sequence). CDR3 DNA: TGCAGTCCCTACCCCCTTGGGACAGGGGGAGAAAAACTGTTTTTT. This translates into CSPYPLGTGGEKLFF.

This clonotype was detected many times. The CDR3 coding sequence is TGCGCCAGCAGCCCGCAGACTAGCGGGGTGTCCGAGCAGTACTTC. It specifies CASSPQTSGVSEQYF. The chain couples TRBV5-1 to TRBJ2-7; TRBD2 matches 11 bases. V gave up 4 bases and J gave up 6 bases; unmatched junction bases: 9. This CDR3 region has 15 residues. Germline CDR1 and CDR2: SGHRS and YFSETQ.

There are many counts of this clonotype. This chain links TRBV5-1 with TRBJ2-5, with D unresolved. Trimming removed 0 bases from V and 3 bases from J, with 9 bases in between. The CDR3 has 14 amino acids. The germline gives CDR1 SGHRS, CDR2 YFSETQ. The chain's CDR3 is CASSLGHAKETQYF. DNA for the CDR3: TGCGCCAGCAGCTTGGGTCACGCAAAAGAGACCCAGTACTTC.

This clonotype has at least ten counts. The rearrangement joins TRBV24-1 to TRBJ2-1; the D is unclear. Trimming left V 3 bases short and J 10 bases short, with 12 bases between. There are 13 residues in the CDR3. Germline V gene sequence: CDR1 KGHDR, CDR2 SFDVKD. The CDR3 region has the DNA TGTGCCACCAGTGATCAAGGACGGCACGAGCAGTTCTTC. Translating gives CATSDQGRHEQFF.

This clonotype was recorded a few times. This sequence joins TRBV4-3 and TRBJ2-7; TRBD1 agrees at 11 bases. This CDR3 comprises 16 residues. CDR1 is LGHNA and CDR2 is YSLEER in the germline V gene. Trimming removed 5 bases from V and 3 bases from J; junction bases left unmatched: 9. DNA for the CDR3: TGCGCCAGCAGCAAATCATGGGGACAGGGGGACTACGAGCAGTACTTC. Its translation: CASSKSWGQGDYEQYF.